This TCR beta chain was recorded in a study of shared clonotypes between healthy human individuals. General study points: Among donors, clonotype sharing was expected to be affected by sequencing depth. Sampling covered nothing but blood. Tissue TCR repertoires likely differ from those found in blood.

Profiled with immunoSEQ multiplex PCR; TCRdb holds only in-frame clones, not every one. The sample has roughly 500,000 clones, roughly three quarters seen once. Details on this clone: Its antigen is not known.

CDR3 length: 13 amino acids. CDR1 is MNHEY, CDR2 SMNVEV, per germline (reference sequence). The V and J ends lost 6 bases and 2 bases respectively, with 8 bases between them. This TCR was recovered from a middle-aged woman in good health. Some clones in this sample may be carry-over from other donors' samples. The rearrangement links TRBV27 to TRBJ2-1, with a tentative D call TRBD2 (5 bases). Sequences were obtained from PBMCs. CDR3 nucleotides: TGTGCCAGCAGGGGAGTAGCCTACAATGAGCAGTTCTTC. Its protein is CASRGVAYNEQFF.